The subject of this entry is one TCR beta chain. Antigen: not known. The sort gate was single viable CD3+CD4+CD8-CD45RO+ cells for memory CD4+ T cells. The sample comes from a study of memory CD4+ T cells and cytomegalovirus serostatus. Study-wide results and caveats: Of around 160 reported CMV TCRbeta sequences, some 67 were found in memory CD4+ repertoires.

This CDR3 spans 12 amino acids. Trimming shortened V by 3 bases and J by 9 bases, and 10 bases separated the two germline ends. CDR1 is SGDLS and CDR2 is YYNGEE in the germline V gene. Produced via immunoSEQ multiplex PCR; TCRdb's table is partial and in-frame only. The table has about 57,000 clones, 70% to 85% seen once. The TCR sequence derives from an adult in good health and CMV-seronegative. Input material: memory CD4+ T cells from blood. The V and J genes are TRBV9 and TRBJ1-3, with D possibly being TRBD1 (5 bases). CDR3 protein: CASSASGGTIYF. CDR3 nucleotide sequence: TGTGCCAGCAGCGCTTCGGGGGGCACCATATATTTT.